This is a list of T cell receptor beta chains from one sample in a study of early T cells in non-severe SARS-CoV-2 infection. TCRdb re-called the 5' RACE reads through MiXCR, storing one row per CDR3 protein. Of about 61,000 distinct CDR3 sequences in the sample, around 12% are singletons; the top ten hold more than 0.9%. This specimen consisted of whole blood, obtained at baseline. The origin of the receptors is an adult who was a healthcare worker with PCR-confirmed SARS-CoV-2 infection or an uninfected control (not recorded which). The donor label of this sample is uncertain. CDR3s include the opening cysteine and the closing phenylalanine or tryptophan. Each record gives: J gene, clone size, D gene, V gene, CDR3 protein, CDR3 DNA. A D gene is named only where the DNA matches it firmly. Expanded clones get a size class; other rows say once, few or many, or leave the size out.

TRBJ1-2	few	TRBD1	TRBV5-1	CASSPTGEGYGYTF	TGCGCCAGCAGCCCAACAGGGGAGGGCTATGGCTACACCTTC
TRBJ2-2	-	-	TRBV24-1	CATSLAGTLNTGELFF	TGTGCCACCAGCTTAGCCGGGACCCTGAACACCGGGGAGCTGTTTTTT
TRBJ1-2	-	TRBD1	TRBV29-1	CSVGQGTATGGYTF	TGCAGCGTAGGACAGGGTACCGCTACGGGCGGCTACACCTTC
TRBJ2-3	-	-	TRBV11-3	CASSAGSIRDTQYF	TGTGCCAGCAGCGCCGGGTCGATTAGAGATACGCAGTATTTT
TRBJ1-6	-	TRBD1	TRBV6-5	CASSYSKLDRGNSPLHF	TGTGCCAGCAGTTACTCGAAGCTTGACAGGGGTAATTCACCCCTCCACTTT
TRBJ1-6	many	-	TRBV28	CASNLGRGSYNSPLHF	TGTGCCAGCAATTTGGGGAGAGGCTCCTATAATTCACCCCTCCACTTT
TRBJ2-5	-	TRBD2	TRBV5-4	CASSPKTSGAETQYF	TGTGCCAGCAGCCCAAAGACTAGCGGGGCGGAGACCCAGTACTTC
TRBJ2-1	-	-	TRBV6-1	CASSEAWADSYNEQFF	TGTGCCAGCAGTGAGGCCTGGGCAGACTCCTACAATGAGCAGTTCTTC
TRBJ2-3	-	TRBD2	TRBV29-1	CSVEGSGGADDTQYF	TGCAGCGTTGAAGGTAGCGGGGGGGCCGATGATACGCAGTATTTT
TRBJ2-5	few	TRBD2	TRBV6-1	CASRGLAQETQYF	TGTGCCAGCCGGGGACTAGCCCAAGAGACCCAGTACTTC
TRBJ2-1	-	-	TRBV6-5	CASSLERVGRSYNEQFF	TGTGCCAGCAGTTTAGAACGAGTTGGAAGGTCCTACAATGAGCAGTTCTTC
TRBJ1-1	many	-	TRBV20-1	CSATLGNTEAFF	TGCAGTGCTACCCTGGGGAACACTGAAGCTTTCTTT
TRBJ1-2	-	TRBD1	TRBV3-1	CASSQDQKGTVYTF	TGTGCCAGCAGCCAAGATCAGAAGGGGACAGTCTACACCTTC
TRBJ2-6	many	-	TRBV6-5	CASSNRDSGANVLTF	TGTGCCAGCAGTAACAGGGACTCTGGGGCCAACGTCCTGACTTTC
TRBJ1-3	many	TRBD1	TRBV7-9	CASSSRDRPLSGNTIYF	TGTGCCAGCAGCTCCCGGGACAGGCCTCTCTCTGGAAACACCATATATTTT
TRBJ1-4	-	-	TRBV6-6	CASSVKPLEEKLFF	TGTGCCAGCAGCGTTAAACCCCTTGAAGAAAAACTGTTTTTT
TRBJ2-1	-	TRBD1	TRBV2	CASSDDFRTGRWDEQFF	TGTGCCAGCAGTGACGACTTCAGGACAGGGCGCTGGGATGAGCAGTTCTTC